The entry that follows covers one T cell receptor (beta chain) sequence. This clone has more than one count but fewer than ten. Which antigen it targets is not known. No base-level quality is on record; no much larger clone is a single base apart. The time point tag for this specimen amounts to: pre-treatment sample, taken before nivolumab and TIL therapy. The baseline tumor samples were excised metastases, mostly pleural nodules or supraclavicular lymph nodes, taken from the same resection that was used to grow TIL. Tumors were harvested before any PD-1/PD-L1 blockade; patients then received nivolumab, and those progressing received lymphodepletion, expanded TIL infusion and IL-2. Between October 2017 and early 2020, a dual-center phase I trial enrolled adults who had stage 4 NSCLC. Samples were obtained from a single-arm, open-label phase I trial in which tumor-infiltrating lymphocyte therapy with nivolumab was evaluated in advanced non-small cell lung cancer. Portions of each resected tumor were snap-frozen in liquid nitrogen and stored at -80 °C. Tumor regions of interest were selected on H&E sections using laser-capture macrodissection, ground into around 16 mg aliquots, and extracted using Qiagen Allprep kits.

The data belong to a study of TIL therapy for anti-PD-1-resistant metastatic lung cancer (dated by TCRdb to the early 2020s). A note on the overall study: Enrolled patients had a median age of almost 55 years (range about 38-80) and a median tumor PD-L1 proportion score of approximately 6.2%. Most of the cohort had lung adenocarcinoma, a handful of tumors were EGFR-mutant and two were ALK-rearranged, and half of the patients were current or former smokers. Tumor and peripheral blood T cell receptor beta sequencing was used to track clonotypes across tumor, expanded TIL product and serial blood samples. Across the cohort, whole-exome sequencing showed a median non-synonymous tumor mutation burden of roughly 1.5 mutations per megabase. Results and caveats for the whole study, not just this receptor: The cohort was highly selected, including more treatment-naive, never-smoker and oncogene-addicted patients than is typical, which limits generalizability. Compared with baseline intratumoral T cells, expanded TIL cultures were more clonal and less diverse (median clonality approximately 6% vs 31%, p < 0.0001). High clonal turnover was observed in TIL culture, with many enriched product clones not detected in the baseline tumor, which suggested clonal contraction rather than faithful expansion. The study protocol defined all tumor marker inferences as exploratory.

The CDR3 holds 15 amino acids from the cysteine to the phenylalanine. CDR3 DNA only is kept here, 45 bases in frame from base 1. CDR1 is given as MRHNA and CDR2 as SNTAGT, both from the germline V gene. Germline trimming: 4 bases from V, 1 base from J; junction bases outside gene matches: 2. Using bias-controlled multiplex PCR with the immunoSEQ v3 hsTCRB kit, the TCR beta CDR3 regions were amplified from genomic DNA. TCR libraries were sequenced on an Illumina NextSeq 500 to about 2.1 million read pairs for survey level or roughly 5-6.5 million for deep level. As for the authors' bioinformatics: V, D and J genes were assigned, non-productive sequences were removed, and clonality was reported by immunoSEQ Analyzer software. To compare repertoires between infused TIL and blood, productive Simpson clonality was used along with the Morisita overlap index of productive TRB rearrangements. What TCRdb holds here is the immuneACCESS table cut down to in-frame rearrangements. Part of the clones is not present; checked against another copy, under half of the missing clones reflect an unresolved V gene, and the others are unexplained. The DNA gave D and trimming, while V, J and clone size come from that table. The sample table holds approximately 12,000 clones, of which 58% were seen once. The top ten clones comprise more than 6.5% of the sample.

The starting material was tumor tissue, obtained at baseline. This sequence uses TRBV6-4 and TRBJ2-3; the central 10 bases match TRBD2. The receptor was isolated from a person aged 30 to 80 with non-small cell lung cancer. The sequenced DNA is TGTGCCAGCAGTGCAACTAGCGGGGGCACAGATACGCAGTATTTT. Its coded protein is CASSATSGGTDTQYF.